Sequencing of this T cell receptor beta chain was carried out in a study of graft-versus-host responses after intestinal transplantation. Study information: Isolated intestinal, liver-intestinal, or multivisceral transplants were what recipients had.

Study-level findings and limits: GvH clones surfaced in recipient marrow, some emerging earlier in ileum or blood. HvG clone declines early post-transplant were associated with peak circulating GvH levels.

In the case of this clone: Its target is unknown.

Assay used: immunoSEQ multiplex PCR; TCRdb lists only in-frame clones, some missing. The data show over 70,000 clones, with about 94% seen just once and about 0.56% held by the top ten. The germline CDR1 and CDR2 sequences are SNHLY and FYNNEI. V lost 0 bases and J lost 3; bases outside the gene matches: 14. CDR3 length: 19 residues. This clonotype was sampled from a human donor who received an intestinal transplant. The V call is TRBV2, the J call TRBJ1-5, with TRBD1 identical over 7 bases. Sequenced here: unstimulated CD8+ T cells sorted from spleen or lymph node cells, sampled before intestinal transplant. The CDR3 DNA is TGTGCCAGCAGTGAAGCATTCTGGGTCGGGGACAGCAACAATCAGCCCCAGCATTTT. This encodes CASSEAFWVGDSNNQPQHF.